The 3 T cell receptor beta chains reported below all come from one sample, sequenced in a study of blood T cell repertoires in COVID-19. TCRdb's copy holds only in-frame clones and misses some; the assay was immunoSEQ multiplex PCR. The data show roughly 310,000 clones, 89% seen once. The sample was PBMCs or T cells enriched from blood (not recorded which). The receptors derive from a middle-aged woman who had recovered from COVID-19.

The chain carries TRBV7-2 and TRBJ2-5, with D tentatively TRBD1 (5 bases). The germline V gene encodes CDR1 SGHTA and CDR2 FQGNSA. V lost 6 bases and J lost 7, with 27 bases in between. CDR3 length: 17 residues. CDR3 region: CASRPTYGIALGVTQYF. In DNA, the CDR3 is TGTGCCAGCAGACCGACGTATGGTATCGCTTTAGGGGTGACCCAGTACTTC.

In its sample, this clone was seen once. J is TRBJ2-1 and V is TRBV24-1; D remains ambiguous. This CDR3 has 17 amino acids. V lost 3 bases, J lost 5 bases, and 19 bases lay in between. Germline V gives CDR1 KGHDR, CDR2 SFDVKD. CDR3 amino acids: CATSDPKWARHHNEQFF. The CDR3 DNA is TGTGCCACCAGTGATCCTAAGTGGGCCAGGCACCACAATGAGCAGTTCTTC.

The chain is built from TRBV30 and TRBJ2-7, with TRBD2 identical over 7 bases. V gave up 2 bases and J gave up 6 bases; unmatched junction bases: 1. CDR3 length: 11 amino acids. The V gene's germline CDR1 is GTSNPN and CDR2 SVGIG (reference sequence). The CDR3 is CAWSWGGEQYF. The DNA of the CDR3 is TGTGCCTGGAGTTGGGGGGGCGAGCAGTACTTC.